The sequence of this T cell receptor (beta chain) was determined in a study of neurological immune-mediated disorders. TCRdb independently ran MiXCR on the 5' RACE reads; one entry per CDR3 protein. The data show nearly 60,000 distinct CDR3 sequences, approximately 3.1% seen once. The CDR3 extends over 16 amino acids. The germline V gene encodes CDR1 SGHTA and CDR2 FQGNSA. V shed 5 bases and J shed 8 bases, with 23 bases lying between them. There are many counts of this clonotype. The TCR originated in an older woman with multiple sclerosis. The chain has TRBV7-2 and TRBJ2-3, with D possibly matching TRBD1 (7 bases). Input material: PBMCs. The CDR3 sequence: CASSPDRQGGMPTQYF. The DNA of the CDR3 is TGTGCCAGCAGCCCAGACAGACAGGGCGGGATGCCTACGCAGTATTTT.